This TCR beta chain was observed in a study of regulatory T cells in long-lasting Graves disease. CDR3-region Arm-PCR and iRepertoire HTBI primers produced the TCR beta libraries. TCRdb processed the multiplex PCR reads anew with MiXCR; each CDR3 protein has one entry. The sample includes 550,000 or so distinct CDR3 sequences, around 13% of them seen just once. This CDR3 contains 14 residues. The junction had 5 bases not matched to a gene; V was cut back by 4 bases and J by 2 bases. Germline loops: CDR1 GTSNPN, CDR2 SVGIG (reference sequence). Time point reported: newly diagnosed GD, antithyroid drugs for less than 3 months. Extracted RNA from PBMCs served as the source of the TCR library. In this sample, this clonotype turned up many times. This sample was shared with a second study, whose subject was T cells in Graves' hyperthyroidism and ophthalmopathy.

The specimen comprised peripheral blood mononuclear cells (PBMCs), sampled at new diagnosis, from a patient treated with antithyroid drugs. This sequence originates from a woman under 40 with Graves disease. The chain uses TRBV30 and TRBJ2-1, with 7 bases that match TRBD1. The DNA for the CDR3 is TGTGCCTGGACATACGGGACAGCCTACAATGAGCAGTTCTTC. Protein: CAWTYGTAYNEQFF.